This entry lists 18 T cell receptor beta chains sequenced from one sample in a study of neoadjuvant anti-PD-1 for oral cavity cancer. Indicated time point: after neoadjuvant nivolumab, at surgical resection. Sequencing used immunoSEQ multiplex PCR; TCRdb keeps in-frame clones, though not all of them. The data show 14,000 or so clones, approximately 73% seen once. The input for sequencing was PBMCs, taken after nivolumab (anti-PD-1) treatment. The receptor source for this set is a person aged 40-85 years with oral cavity squamous cell carcinoma.

The chain recombines TRBV7-8 with TRBJ2-1; D is unclear. This CDR3 has 14 residues. V was pared by 4 bases and J by 6 bases, with 13 bases between. The germline CDR1 and CDR2 sequences are SGHVS and FQNEAQ. The DNA of the CDR3 is TGTGCCAGCAGCTCTATAGGATCTCCCAATGAGCAGTTCTTC. This encodes CASSSIGSPNEQFF.

The gene calls are TRBV7-6 and TRBJ2-2; 14 bases fit TRBD2. Germline CDR1 and CDR2: SGHVS and FNYEAQ. This CDR3 is 17 amino acids long. V trimming: 5 bases; J trimming: 6 bases; junction bases outside the gene matches: 8. CDR3 region: CASSRLAGGPGAGELFF. The CDR3 DNA follows: TGTGCCAGCAGCCGACTAGCGGGAGGGCCCGGAGCCGGGGAGCTGTTTTTT.

This rearrangement joins TRBV25-1 to TRBJ2-1; the match to TRBD2 covers 10 bases. CDR1 and CDR2 from the germline V gene are MGHDK and SYGVNS. Trimming took 4 bases from V and 4 from J; bases not matched to a gene: 1. CDR3 length: 14 amino acids. In DNA form, the CDR3 reads TGTGCCAGCAGTGGGACTAGCGGTTACAATGAGCAGTTCTTC. It codes for CASSGTSGYNEQFF. The complete variable domain, with remaining parts taken from reference TRBV25-1 and TRBJ2-1, reads EADIYQTPRYLVIGTGKKITLECSQTMGHDKMYWYQQDPGMELHLIHYSYGVNSTEKGDLSSESTVSRIRTEHFPLTLESARPSHTSQYLCASSGTSGYNEQFFGPGTRLTVL.

The chain uses TRBV29-1 and TRBJ1-5, with 7 bases fitting TRBD1. V gave up 7 bases and J gave up 0 bases; unmatched junction bases: 6. This CDR3 spans 14 amino acids. The germline V gene encodes CDR1 SQVTM and CDR2 ANQGSEA. CDR3 sequence (DNA): TGCAGCGCTTCACAGGGGAATAGCAATCAGCCCCAGCATTTT. Its translation is CSASQGNSNQPQHF.

V usage is TRBV2 and J usage is TRBJ2-3; D could derive from TRBD1 or TRBD2 (5 bases each). The V gene's germline CDR1 is SNHLY and CDR2 FYNNEI. This CDR3 region has 16 residues. The V gene lost 3 bases and the J gene lost 2 bases, with 15 bases spanning the gap. CDR3 DNA sequence: TGTGCCAGCAGTGAGTTCGGGGCGGGCCCCACAGATACGCAGTATTTT. This translates into CASSEFGAGPTDTQYF.

The V gene is TRBV7-8, the J gene TRBJ2-3; a weak D match, TRBD2 (5 bases). With 5 bases removed from V and 3 bases from J, the gap between germline ends came to 12 bases. CDR3 length: 14 residues. CDR1 and CDR2 from the germline V gene are SGHVS and FQNEAQ. DNA for the CDR3: TGTGCCAGCAGCCGGGGAAGAACAACAGATACGCAGTATTTT. Residues: CASSRGRTTDTQYF.

The CDR3 DNA sequence: TGTGCCAGCACCACCGACTCTACGAACACCGGGGAGCTGTTTTTT. The encoded protein is CASTTDSTNTGELFF. The J gene is TRBJ2-2, the V gene TRBV6-5; D uncertain. This CDR3 has 15 amino acids. Trimming left V 7 bases short and J 0 bases short, with 12 bases between. Germline values: CDR1 MNHEY, CDR2 SVGAGI.

This clone has only a few counts. The V and J genes are TRBV7-3 and TRBJ2-5; 7 nucleotides match TRBD2. CDR1 and CDR2 (germline): SGHTA, FQGTGA. Trimming removed 1 base from V and 3 bases from J; junction bases left unmatched: 17. The CDR3 is 19 residues long. This chain's CDR3 is CASSLKRLGSAGEEETQYF. The DNA for the CDR3 is TGTGCCAGCAGCTTAAAAAGGCTCGGTTCGGCGGGAGAGGAAGAGACCCAGTACTTC.

The chain couples TRBV5-4 to TRBJ2-3, with 7 nucleotides matching TRBD2. Trimming at V came to 3 bases and at J to 0 bases, leaving 7 bases not matched to a gene. The CDR3 consists of 16 residues. Germline loops: CDR1 SGHNT, CDR2 YYREEE (reference sequence). CDR3 DNA sequence: TGTGCCAGCAGCTGGGTAGGCGGGAGAAGCACAGATACGCAGTATTTT. Translation: CASSWVGGRSTDTQYF.

V is TRBV6-1 and J is TRBJ2-1; 8 nucleotides line up with TRBD2. CDR3 length: 15 amino acids. Trimming cost V 7 bases and J 6 bases; bases outside gene matches: 11. Germline V gene sequence: CDR1 MNHNS, CDR2 SASEGT. For the CDR3, the DNA is TGTGCCAGCAACCACGGGACTAGGAGTGGCAATGAGCAGTTCTTC. Encoded protein: CASNHGTRSGNEQFF.

CDR3 bases: TGTGCCAGCAGGAAAGGGGTGTCGAACACTGAAGCTTTCTTT. Its protein is CASRKGVSNTEAFF. The J gene is TRBJ1-1, the V gene TRBV28; possibly TRBD1 for D (5 bases). CDR1 MDHEN and CDR2 SYDVKM come from the germline V gene. Trimming shortened V by 6 bases and J by 1 base, and 12 bases separated the two germline ends. The CDR3 is made up of 14 amino acids. The complete variable domain, with remaining parts taken from reference TRBV28 and TRBJ1-1, reads DVKVTQSSRYLVKRTGEKVFLECVQDMDHENMFWYRQDPGLGLRLIYFSYDVKMKEKGDIPEGYSVSREKKERFSLILESASTNQTSMYLCASRKGVSNTEAFFGQGTRLTVV.

The rearrangement links TRBV27 to TRBJ1-2, with 9 bases lining up with TRBD1. This CDR3 has 12 amino acids. In germline, CDR1 is MNHEY, CDR2 SMNVEV (reference sequence). V lost 6 bases, J lost 8 bases, and 4 bases stayed unmatched. The CDR3 sequence: CASSRTGVGYTF. CDR3 nucleotides: TGTGCCAGCAGCCGGACAGGGGTGGGCTACACCTTC.

V usage is TRBV11-3 and J usage is TRBJ2-5; 12 nucleotides align to TRBD2. With V trimmed by 5 bases and J by 5 bases, 12 bases remained unmatched. From germline, CDR1 is SGHNT and CDR2 YENEEA. The CDR3 extends over 17 amino acids. DNA for the CDR3: TGTGCCAGCAGCCCTAACGTAGGGCTAGCGGGAGGGGAGACCCAGTACTTC. Translating gives CASSPNVGLAGGETQYF.

This clone was found once. The rearrangement joins TRBV7-8 to TRBJ2-3; D remains unclear. The CDR3 is 17 amino acids. With 1 base removed from V and 0 bases from J, the gap between germline ends came to 14 bases. CDR1 SGHVS and CDR2 FQNEAQ come from the germline V gene. The CDR3 protein is CASSLGRGIASTDTQYF. The CDR3 DNA reads as TGTGCCAGCAGCTTAGGGCGAGGCATAGCTAGCACAGATACGCAGTATTTT.

The chain combines TRBV6-1 with TRBJ2-5; the D gene is possibly TRBD1 (6 bases). V lost 3 bases, J lost 1 base, and 9 bases lay in between. Germline lookup yields CDR1 MNHNS and CDR2 SASEGT. The CDR3 is made up of 14 amino acids. The CDR3 here is CASSEGDTQETQYF. The DNA for the CDR3 is TGTGCCAGCAGTGAGGGGGACACCCAAGAGACCCAGTACTTC.

The chain joins TRBV2 to TRBJ1-2; D might be TRBD1 (6 bases). Germline CDR1 is SNHLY and CDR2 is FYNNEI. This CDR3 comprises 14 residues. V gave up 0 bases and J gave up 6 bases, with 11 bases separating them. The CDR3 loop reads CASSEAGGANGYTF. The CDR3 coding sequence is TGTGCCAGCAGTGAAGCGGGGGGCGCCAATGGCTACACCTTC. Variable domain in full (rest from reference TRBV2 and TRBJ1-2): EPEVTQTPSHQVTQMGQEVILRCVPISNHLYFYWYRQILGQKVEFLVSFYNNEISEKSEIFDDQFSVERPDGSNFTLKIRSTKLEDSAMYFCASSEAGGANGYTFGSGTRLTVV.

This chain joins TRBV7-8 and TRBJ2-7, with no clear D. CDR3 size: 13 residues. Germline-derived CDR1 and CDR2 are SGHVS and FQNEAQ. V shed 2 bases and J shed 4 bases, with 9 bases lying between them. This CDR3 reads CASSLQELYEQYF. In DNA form, the CDR3 reads TGTGCCAGCAGCTTACAGGAGTTATACGAGCAGTACTTC. Full variable domain (remainder filled in from reference TRBV7-8 and TRBJ2-7): GAGVSQSPRYKVAKRGQDVALRCDPISGHVSLFWYQQALGQGPEFLTYFQNEAQLDKSGLPSDRFFAERPEGSVSTLKIQRTQQEDSAVYLCASSLQELYEQYFGPGTRLTVT.

The chain links TRBV9 to TRBJ1-2; TRBD1 agrees at 10 bases. This CDR3 has 15 amino acids. V lost 3 bases, J lost 3 bases, and 5 bases stayed unmatched. Looked up from germline, CDR1 is SGDLS and CDR2 is YYNGEE. The CDR3 is CASSASGTGDYGYTF. As DNA, the CDR3 is TGTGCCAGCAGCGCGTCCGGGACAGGGGACTATGGCTACACCTTC.